Shown below are 14 T cell receptor beta chains from a single sample sequenced in a study of blood T cell repertoires in COVID-19. Some clones are missing from TCRdb's copy, which holds only in-frame ones; the method was immunoSEQ multiplex PCR. The data contain about 200,000 clones, 84% of them singletons. Source material: PBMCs or T cells enriched from blood (not recorded which). The origin of the receptors is a man in his forties who had recovered from COVID-19.

This chain uses TRBV4-1 with TRBJ2-1; 13 nucleotides match TRBD2. Germline CDR1 and CDR2: MGHRA and YSYEKL. V shed 0 bases and J 5 bases; nucleotides not matched to a gene: 1. The CDR3 is made up of 16 amino acids. CDR3 in DNA: TGCGCCAGCAGCCAAGAAGGACTAGCGGGGGACAATGAGCAGTTCTTC. Amino acid sequence: CASSQEGLAGDNEQFF.

This clone has a single count. The J gene is TRBJ1-6, the V gene TRBV5-5; D not certain. Trimming took 0 bases from V and 6 from J, leaving 7 bases between them. CDR3 length equals 14 residues. Germline CDR1 is SGHKS and CDR2 is YYEKEE (reference sequence). The CDR3 protein is CASSLDVLNSPLHF. The CDR3 nucleotides are TGTGCCAGCAGCTTGGATGTACTTAATTCACCCCTCCACTTT.

The chain has TRBV10-3 and TRBJ1-6, with D maybe TRBD1 (5 bases). The germline V gene has CDR1 ENHRY and CDR2 SYGVKD. Between the trimmed V and J ends, which lost 9 bases and 11 bases, there was a span of 17 bases. The CDR3 runs 13 residues. DNA for the CDR3: TGTGCCATTAACCGGGACGGGGGTGCACCCCTCCACTTT. Encoded protein: CAINRDGGAPLHF.

This sequence joins TRBV7-2 and TRBJ2-1; the match to TRBD2 covers 8 bases. J gave up 4 bases and V 5 bases, and 7 bases lay outside the gene matches. CDR1 SGHTA and CDR2 FQGNSA come from the germline V gene. The CDR3 sequence is 15 residues long. The CDR3 is CASSAGLARYNEQFF. The CDR3 DNA sequence: TGTGCCAGCAGCGCTGGACTAGCTCGGTACAATGAGCAGTTCTTC.

V and J are TRBV11-2 and TRBJ2-6; tentative D call: TRBD1 (6 bases). V was shortened by 0 bases and J by 1 base, with 7 bases between the two germline ends. Germline CDR1 and CDR2: SGHAT and FQNNGV. The CDR3 extends over 16 amino acids. CDR3 sequence reads: CASSLEGASGANVLTF. CDR3 nucleotide sequence: TGTGCCAGCAGCTTAGAGGGGGCGTCTGGGGCCAACGTCCTGACTTTC.

The chain has TRBV14 and TRBJ2-3; 10 nucleotides agree with TRBD1. V was pared by 4 bases and J by 2 bases, with 6 bases of the junction left unmatched. Per germline, CDR1 SGHDN and CDR2 FVKESK. There are 16 residues in the CDR3. The CDR3 region has the DNA TGTGCCAGCAGCCGGATGACAGGGGGCTACACAGATACGCAGTATTTT. Encoded protein: CASSRMTGGYTDTQYF.

V is TRBV7-9 and J is TRBJ2-3; D is undetermined. Trimming cost V 6 bases and J 6 bases, with 10 bases left between them. Germline V gene data show CDR1 as SEHNR and CDR2 as FQNEAQ (reference sequence). This CDR3 contains 12 residues. CDR3 sequence reads: CASRPLGDTQYF. CDR3 bases: TGTGCCAGCAGACCGCTGGGCGATACGCAGTATTTT.

V and J are TRBV2 and TRBJ1-2; D is possibly TRBD1 (5 bases). This CDR3 region has 13 residues. V was pared by 6 bases and J by 1 base, with 9 bases between. Germline CDR1 and CDR2: SNHLY and FYNNEI. This CDR3 is CASSQGNNYGYTF. As DNA, the CDR3 is TGTGCCAGCAGCCAGGGAAATAACTATGGCTACACCTTC.

The CDR3 here is CASSFGGEETQYF. The CDR3, as DNA: TGTGCCAGCAGCTTCGGGGGGGAAGAGACCCAGTACTTC. This chain connects TRBV9 to TRBJ2-5; 8 nucleotides agree with TRBD2. This CDR3 region has 13 residues. The germline V gene encodes CDR1 SGDLS and CDR2 YYNGEE. Trimming took 4 bases from V and 3 from J; bases not matched to a gene: 2.

V usage is TRBV7-2 and J usage is TRBJ2-3, with 10 positions matching TRBD2. Per the germline V gene, CDR1 is SGHTA and CDR2 is FQGNSA. V lost 5 bases to trimming and J lost 6 bases; unmatched junction nucleotides: 11. CDR3 length: 16 residues. CDR3 nucleotides: TGTGCCAGCAGCCTGGGGGCTAGCGGGGGACGGGATACGCAGTATTTT. This encodes CASSLGASGGRDTQYF.

The chain combines TRBV28 with TRBJ2-2, with no clear D. Germline CDR1 reads MDHEN; CDR2 reads SYDVKM. Trimming removed 3 bases from V and 7 bases from J, with 6 bases in between. The CDR3 has 12 amino acids. The CDR3: CASSFPLGELFF. The DNA of the CDR3 is TGTGCCAGCAGTTTTCCCCTCGGGGAGCTGTTTTTT.

The chain is built from TRBV5-1 and TRBJ1-2; 11 bases match TRBD1. This CDR3 has 14 amino acids. Looked up from germline, CDR1 is SGHRS and CDR2 is YFSETQ. With 5 bases clipped from V and 5 bases from J, the junction kept 5 bases outside the gene matches. CDR3 DNA: TGCGCCAGCAGAACCGGGACAGGGGGGTATGGCTACACCTTC. Translation gives CASRTGTGGYGYTF. The whole variable domain, filled in from reference TRBV5-1 and TRBJ1-2, reads KAGVTQTPRYLIKTRGQQVTLSCSPISGHRSVSWYQQTPGQGLQFLFEYFSETQRNKGNFPGRFSGRQFSNSRSEMNVSTLELGDSALYLCASRTGTGGYGYTFGSGTRLTVV.

J is TRBJ1-5 and V is TRBV4-1, with unresolved D. The CDR3 is 15 residues long. Germline V gene lookup returns CDR1 MGHRA and CDR2 YSYEKL. Trimming shortened V by 1 base and J by 3 bases, and 10 bases separated the two germline ends. The CDR3 nucleotides read TGCGCCAGCAGCCAAGGTAAACAGTTCAATCAGCCCCAGCATTTT. Protein: CASSQGKQFNQPQHF.

CDR3: CASSRTGAPHVLMEQFF. The DNA of the CDR3 is TGTGCCAGTAGTCGGACAGGGGCACCTCATGTACTCATGGAGCAGTTCTTC. The gene calls are TRBV19 and TRBJ2-1, with 9 bases identical to TRBD1. This CDR3 is built from 17 residues. CDR1 LNHDA and CDR2 SQIVND come from the germline V gene (reference sequence). Unmatched junction bases numbered 18, after V lost 5 bases and J lost 10 bases.